These 26 T cell receptor beta chains were all obtained from the same sample, sequenced in a study of T cell responses to AZD1222 COVID-19 vaccine. Clones were sequenced by immunoSEQ multiplex PCR, and TCRdb holds only the in-frame ones, with some missing. This table has 110,000 to 150,000 clones, 85% to 90% appearing once. This material consisted of peripheral blood, taken on day 0 of AZD1222 vaccination. These receptors all come from an adult in good health.

V gene TRBV5-6 combines with J gene TRBJ1-1; unclear D gene. CDR3 length equals 12 residues. V lost 7 bases and J lost 2, with 9 bases in between. Germline V gene sequence: CDR1 SGHDT, CDR2 YYEEEE. The CDR3 sequence: CASGSVNTEAFF. The DNA of the CDR3 is TGTGCCAGCGGCTCCGTTAACACTGAAGCTTTCTTT.

The chain uses TRBV4-2 and TRBJ2-5, with D perhaps matching TRBD2 (6 bases). The germline V gene has CDR1 LGHNA and CDR2 YNFKEQ. The CDR3 runs 16 residues. The V end was cut by 1 base, the J end by 3 bases, with 15 bases between. CDR3 sequence reads: CASSQGDLSGEETQYF. The CDR3 region has the DNA TGTGCCAGCAGCCAAGGGGACCTTAGCGGAGAAGAGACCCAGTACTTC.

The chain joins TRBV2 to TRBJ1-2; D may be TRBD1 (5 bases). CDR1 and CDR2 from the germline V gene are SNHLY and FYNNEI. The CDR3 loop spans 14 amino acids. V lost 6 bases to trimming and J lost 4 bases, with 15 bases between them. The CDR3 spells CASREPAGFYGYTF. CDR3 coding DNA: TGTGCCAGCAGGGAACCCGCAGGGTTCTATGGCTACACCTTC. The full variable domain, its missing parts supplied by reference TRBV2 and TRBJ1-2, is EPEVTQTPSHQVTQMGQEVILRCVPISNHLYFYWYRQILGQKVEFLVSFYNNEISEKSEIFDDQFSVERPDGSNFTLKIRSTKLEDSAMYFCASREPAGFYGYTFGSGTRLTVV.

This chain uses TRBV18 with TRBJ2-3; D gene ambiguous. The CDR3 is made up of 13 amino acids. Germline V CDR1 and CDR2: KGHSH, LQKENI. Trimming shortened V by 0 bases and J by 7 bases, and 8 bases separated the two germline ends. CDR3: CASSPPDKYTQYF. The CDR3 DNA follows: TGTGCCAGCTCACCACCAGACAAATATACGCAGTATTTT.

The V and J genes are TRBV28 and TRBJ2-7, with 7 bases matching TRBD1. Trimming cost V 7 bases and J 2 bases; bases outside gene matches: 11. CDR1 is MDHEN and CDR2 is SYDVKM in the germline V gene. This CDR3 region has 15 residues. CDR3 residues: CASTTNTDRAYEQYF. The CDR3 DNA is TGTGCCAGCACCACTAATACCGACAGGGCCTACGAGCAGTACTTC.

The V call is TRBV2, the J call TRBJ1-5, with 11 bases lining up with TRBD1. The CDR3 has 18 amino acids. Trimming cost V 5 bases and J 0 bases; bases outside gene matches: 9. Per the germline V gene, CDR1 is SNHLY and CDR2 is FYNNEI. Here the CDR3 reads CASSSGTGGFYSNQPQHF. CDR3 DNA: TGTGCCAGCAGTTCCGGGACAGGGGGGTTCTATAGCAATCAGCCCCAGCATTTT.

This clone came up once. This chain connects TRBV9 to TRBJ1-4, with D unclear. Trimming removed 0 bases from V and 8 bases from J, with 14 bases in between. The CDR3 extends over 15 amino acids. Germline CDR1 is SGDLS and CDR2 is YYNGEE. The CDR3 loop is CASSVGHVGREKLFF. The CDR3 DNA follows: TGTGCCAGCAGCGTAGGTCATGTTGGGCGGGAAAAACTGTTTTTT.

The chain has TRBV2 and TRBJ2-3, with 7 bases identical to TRBD1. Germline V lookup: CDR1 SNHLY, CDR2 FYNNEI. V trimming: 6 bases; J trimming: 3 bases; junction bases outside the gene matches: 15. The CDR3 runs 17 residues. This chain's CDR3 is CASRHLSWGQKTDTQYF. The CDR3 region has the DNA TGTGCCAGCAGACACTTATCCTGGGGACAGAAGACAGATACGCAGTATTTT.

The chain recombines TRBV27 with TRBJ1-5; TRBD1 agrees at 8 bases. The CDR3 is 16 residues long. Looked up from germline, CDR1 is MNHEY and CDR2 is SMNVEV (reference sequence). J gave up 6 bases and V 2 bases, and 9 bases lay outside the gene matches. CDR3 in amino acids: CASSLLQGAYPQPQHF. The DNA of the CDR3 is TGTGCCAGCAGTTTACTCCAGGGGGCTTACCCTCAGCCCCAGCATTTT.

V and J are TRBV18 and TRBJ1-5; D is perhaps TRBD1 (6 bases). CDR1 is KGHSH, CDR2 LQKENI, per germline. This CDR3 is 14 amino acids long. Trimming shortened V by 2 bases and J by 9 bases, and 14 bases separated the two germline ends. CDR3 DNA sequence: TGTGCCAGCTCACCAGGAACAGGGTTCTGGCCCCAGCATTTT. Translation gives CASSPGTGFWPQHF.

The genes are TRBV6-5 and TRBJ1-1; possible D gene TRBD1, 6 bases. The germline V gene has CDR1 MNHEY and CDR2 SVGAGI. The CDR3 has 15 residues. Trimming cost V 6 bases and J 1 base, with 15 bases left between them. The chain's CDR3 is CASRRETGTNTEAFF. In DNA form, the CDR3 reads TGTGCCAGCAGACGCGAAACAGGGACGAACACTGAAGCTTTCTTT.

This chain connects TRBV19 to TRBJ2-1; D may correspond to TRBD1 or TRBD2 (5 bases each). Trimming removed 0 bases at V and 8 bases at J, with 14 bases between. Germline-derived CDR1 and CDR2 are LNHDA and SQIVND (reference sequence). CDR3 length: 15 residues. The CDR3 bases are TGTGCCAGTAGTATAGATCTCGGGGCGCGGGATGAGCAGTTCTTC. Translating gives CASSIDLGARDEQFF.

CDR3 sequence reads: CASSIRGYEEKLFF. The CDR3 DNA sequence: TGTGCCAGTAGTATCAGGGGGTACGAAGAAAAACTGTTTTTT. The chain joins TRBV19 to TRBJ1-4; the match to TRBD1 covers 7 bases. This CDR3 is 14 amino acids long. After removal of 3 bases from V and 8 bases from J, the junction contained 6 bases not matched to a gene. From germline, CDR1 is LNHDA and CDR2 SQIVND (reference sequence).

In this sample, this clone turned up once. The rearrangement uses TRBV9 and TRBJ2-2; D remains ambiguous. V was pared by 2 bases and J by 5 bases, with 10 bases between. The CDR3 contains 14 residues. The V gene's germline CDR1 is SGDLS and CDR2 YYNGEE. The CDR3 coding sequence is TGTGCCAGCAGCGTGACGACTGGGACCGGGGAGCTGTTTTTT. Its translation: CASSVTTGTGELFF.

This clone came up once. V and J are TRBV28 and TRBJ2-1, with D maybe TRBD1 (6 bases). Trimming removed 5 bases from V and 8 bases from J, with 13 bases in between. Germline V CDR1 and CDR2: MDHEN, SYDVKM. This CDR3 has 13 amino acids. This chain's CDR3 is CASSLNRDDEQFF. Written as DNA, the CDR3 is TGTGCCAGCAGTCTTAACAGGGACGATGAGCAGTTCTTC. Full variable domain (rest looked up from reference TRBV28 and TRBJ2-1): DVKVTQSSRYLVKRTGEKVFLECVQDMDHENMFWYRQDPGLGLRLIYFSYDVKMKEKGDIPEGYSVSREKKERFSLILESASTNQTSMYLCASSLNRDDEQFFGPGTRLTVL.

The J gene is TRBJ1-3, the V gene TRBV30; D remains unclear. Germline V lookup: CDR1 GTSNPN, CDR2 SVGIG (reference sequence). There are 15 residues in the CDR3. The V gene lost 4 bases and the J gene lost 3 bases, with 16 bases spanning the gap. CDR3 nucleotides: TGTGCCTGGAACGTATTTGCAGGACGTGGAAACACCATATATTTT. It encodes CAWNVFAGRGNTIYF.

The V and J genes are TRBV25-1 and TRBJ1-1; the D is unclear. The V end was cut by 4 bases, the J end by 3 bases, with 12 bases between. This CDR3 comprises 14 residues. Germline V lookup: CDR1 MGHDK, CDR2 SYGVNS. CDR3 loop: CASSAGSRDTEAFF. As DNA, the CDR3 is TGTGCCAGCAGTGCCGGGTCTCGAGACACTGAAGCTTTCTTT.

This clone was counted a single time. The chain carries TRBV28 and TRBJ1-2; 8 bases agree with TRBD1. The germline V gene has CDR1 MDHEN and CDR2 SYDVKM. The CDR3 contains 16 residues. J was trimmed by 3 bases and V by 0 bases; bases with no gene match: 6. The CDR3 coding sequence is TGTGCCAGCAGTTTATGGCGGGACAGGATTGACTATGGCTACACCTTC. Translated, it gives CASSLWRDRIDYGYTF.

This clone was seen more than once but under ten times. The chain recombines TRBV19 with TRBJ2-7, with D possibly TRBD2 on 6 matching bases. Germline assignment: CDR1 LNHDA and CDR2 SQIVND (reference sequence). The V end was cut by 9 bases, the J end by 4 bases, with 22 bases between. This CDR3 spans 15 amino acids. In DNA form, the CDR3 reads TGTGCCAGCGGGGCGCTCGGGACTGGGGAATACGAGCAGTACTTC. It is translated as CASGALGTGEYEQYF.

The chain carries TRBV9 and TRBJ1-2; a possible D gene is TRBD1 (5 bases). The CDR3 runs 12 residues. V dropped 1 base and J dropped 11 bases, with 12 bases sitting between them. The germline CDR1 and CDR2 sequences are SGDLS and YYNGEE. CDR3 sequence (DNA): TGTGCCAGCAGCGTACAGGGAGAAGGGTACACCTTC. Amino acids: CASSVQGEGYTF.

V gene TRBV27 combines with J gene TRBJ1-3, with TRBD1 as a possible D gene (5 bases). The CDR3 contains 13 residues. Germline assignment: CDR1 MNHEY and CDR2 SMNVEV (reference sequence). Trimming took off 8 bases at V and 0 bases at J, with 8 bases between the two ends. CDR3 region: CASRQRSGNTIYF. CDR3 bases: TGTGCCAGCCGACAGCGCTCTGGAAACACCATATATTTT.

The chain is built from TRBV7-9 and TRBJ1-1; no clear D. Per the germline V gene, CDR1 is SEHNR and CDR2 is FQNEAQ (reference sequence). This CDR3 region has 13 residues. Trimming took off 5 bases at V and 8 bases at J, with 15 bases between the two ends. The CDR3 reads CASSLPSGREAFF. CDR3 DNA sequence: TGTGCCAGCAGCCTCCCCTCTGGGAGAGAAGCTTTCTTT.

This chain links TRBV2 with TRBJ1-5, with 7 bases lining up with TRBD1. CDR1 and CDR2 (germline): SNHLY, FYNNEI. The CDR3 extends over 14 amino acids. J was trimmed by 7 bases and V by 6 bases; bases with no gene match: 9. The CDR3 DNA follows: TGTGCCAGCAGGTATGACAGGGCTAACCAGCCCCAGCATTTT. This gives the protein CASRYDRANQPQHF.

This clone showed up just a few times. The rearrangement joins TRBV5-1 to TRBJ1-3; D is perhaps TRBD1 (5 bases). The CDR3 is 20 amino acids. CDR1 and CDR2 from the germline V gene are SGHRS and YFSETQ. V was clipped by 0 bases and J by 0 bases, with 22 bases between them. The CDR3 loop reads CASSLGTERREGTSGNTIYF. The DNA of the CDR3 is TGCGCCAGCAGCTTGGGAACAGAGAGGAGGGAGGGGACCTCTGGAAACACCATATATTTT.

The chain combines TRBV5-4 with TRBJ2-4; a possible D gene is TRBD2 (5 bases). There are 16 residues in the CDR3. Trimming left V 10 bases short and J 0 bases short, with 20 bases between. Per the germline V gene, CDR1 is SGHNT and CDR2 is YYREEE (reference sequence). The CDR3 DNA reads as TGTGCCGAGCCCCCGGACTGTAAGCTAGCCAAAAACATTCAGTACTTC. Its protein product is CAEPPDCKLAKNIQYF.

J is TRBJ1-2 and V is TRBV12-3 or TRBV12-4, with a tentative D call TRBD1 (5 bases). V was cut by 7 bases and J by 0 bases, with 9 bases left in between. The CDR3 runs 13 residues. The CDR3 is CASTGIANYGYTF. In DNA form, the CDR3 reads TGTGCCAGCACAGGGATAGCTAACTATGGCTACACCTTC.